The 27 T cell receptor beta chains presented below share a single source sample, sequenced in a study of identical twins. One entry per CDR3 protein results from TCRdb running MiXCR on the 5' RACE reads. The sample records roughly 1,500,000 distinct CDR3 sequences, under 35% being singletons. The sequencing sample was made of cord blood. Receptors originate from a newborn girl in good health.

CDR3 DNA: TGTGCCAGCAGCCAAGCGGGGCTACTCTCCTACGAGCAGTACTTC. It specifies CASSQAGLLSYEQYF. This chain uses TRBV3-1 with TRBJ2-7; either TRBD1 or TRBD2 may fit D (5 bases each). CDR3 length: 15 residues. Germline values: CDR1 LGHDT, CDR2 YNNKEL (reference sequence). The V end was cut by 1 base, the J end by 0 bases, with 10 bases between.

This clonotype has more than one count but fewer than ten. J is TRBJ1-2 and V is TRBV12-3 or TRBV12-4, with no clear D. The CDR3 sequence is 11 residues long. The germline V and J ends were trimmed by 3 bases and 10 bases, with 9 bases remaining between them. Here the CDR3 reads CASSLGGFYTF. CDR3 sequence (DNA): TGTGCCAGCAGTTTGGGCGGATTCTACACCTTC.

This clonotype was observed a handful of times. The gene calls are TRBV10-3 and TRBJ1-4; 8 bases fit TRBD1. With V trimmed by 4 bases and J by 8 bases, 6 bases remained unmatched. The V gene's germline CDR1 is ENHRY and CDR2 SYGVKD. The length of the CDR3 is 14 residues. The CDR3 sequence: CAISGTGTDEKLFF. In DNA form, the CDR3 reads TGTGCCATCAGTGGGACAGGGACGGACGAAAAACTGTTTTTT.

This clonotype occurred many times. CDR3 region: CASSEFGSGPYGYTF. CDR3 nucleotide sequence: TGTGCCAGCAGTGAATTTGGAAGTGGGCCCTATGGCTACACCTTC. V and J are TRBV25-1 and TRBJ1-2; no reliable D call. CDR3 length equals 15 residues. CDR1 is MGHDK and CDR2 is SYGVNS in the germline V gene. V lost 1 base, J lost 4 bases, and 13 bases lay in between.

This chain joins TRBV5-1 and TRBJ2-4; D possibly corresponds to TRBD1 (5 bases). Germline V CDR1 and CDR2: SGHRS, YFSETQ. The germline V and J ends were trimmed by 7 bases and 0 bases, with 23 bases remaining between them. The CDR3 spans 18 residues. The CDR3 region is CASSSGREGPLAKNIQYF. The CDR3 DNA is TGCGCCAGCTCATCCGGCAGGGAAGGCCCACTAGCCAAAAACATTCAGTACTTC.

This clonotype has more than one count but fewer than ten. J is TRBJ2-1 and V is TRBV28, with D possibly matching TRBD1 (5 bases). V shed 5 bases and J shed 7 bases, with 12 bases lying between them. Germline loops: CDR1 MDHEN, CDR2 SYDVKM. This CDR3 contains 13 residues. Here the CDR3 reads CASSETDENEQFF. The CDR3 DNA sequence: TGTGCCAGCAGTGAGACAGACGAGAATGAGCAGTTCTTC.

CDR3 nucleotides: TGTGCCAGCAGTTTCGGGGGAGCGACCTACGAGCAGTACTTC. Its protein is CASSFGGATYEQYF. The chain carries TRBV28 and TRBJ2-7; maybe TRBD2 (6 bases). Germline CDR1 MDHEN, CDR2 SYDVKM. The length of the CDR3 is 14 residues. V dropped 3 bases and J dropped 2 bases, with 11 bases sitting between them.

This clonotype was seen only once. The CDR3 region is CASRTRQGSQPQHF. DNA for the CDR3: TGTGCCAGCAGAACCCGACAGGGGAGTCAGCCCCAGCATTTT. This sequence joins TRBV6-1 and TRBJ1-5, with 8 positions matching TRBD1. Germline V gene lookup returns CDR1 MNHNS and CDR2 SASEGT. V lost 6 bases to trimming and J lost 6 bases; unmatched junction nucleotides: 7. CDR3 length equals 14 residues.

This clonotype appeared many times. The rearrangement joins TRBV2 to TRBJ2-4, with D tentatively TRBD1 (5 bases). Germline V gives CDR1 SNHLY, CDR2 FYNNEI. Trimming stripped 2 bases from V and 0 bases from J, with 11 bases between. This CDR3 has 16 residues. The CDR3 reads CASSEMGRGAKNIQYF. CDR3 bases: TGTGCCAGCAGTGAAATGGGGCGAGGAGCCAAAAACATTCAGTACTTC.

This chain uses TRBV7-2 with TRBJ2-5; TRBD2 is a possible D gene (5 bases). Germline V lookup: CDR1 SGHTA, CDR2 FQGNSA. Between the trimmed V and J ends, which lost 3 bases and 4 bases, there was a span of 12 bases. This CDR3 has 14 residues. CDR3 region: CASSFPGRGETQYF. DNA for the CDR3: TGTGCCAGCAGCTTCCCCGGACGGGGAGAGACCCAGTACTTC.

This clonotype was seen a handful of times. The chain joins TRBV12-3 or TRBV12-4 to TRBJ2-1; tentatively, D is TRBD2 (5 bases). V was cut by 5 bases and J by 0 bases, with 14 bases left in between. CDR3 size: 16 residues. Here the CDR3 DNA reads TGTGCCAGCAGTCTAGAGGACTCCAGCTCCTACAATGAGCAGTTCTTC. It codes for CASSLEDSSSYNEQFF.

In its sample, this clonotype was seen a few times. This chain uses TRBV20-1 with TRBJ2-3; 9 bases map to TRBD2. The CDR3 runs to 15 residues. The germline V gene encodes CDR1 DFQATT and CDR2 SNEGSKA (reference sequence). The trim removed 6 bases at V and 4 bases at J, leaving 11 bases unmatched. CDR3 sequence reads: CSAGLSGGSPDTQYF. DNA for the CDR3: TGCAGTGCCGGACTTAGCGGGGGTTCGCCAGATACGCAGTATTTT.

This clonotype has a handful of counts. J is TRBJ2-3 and V is TRBV20-1, with D maybe TRBD2 (6 bases). The CDR3 has 17 amino acids. V was shortened by 5 bases and J by 0 bases, with 21 bases between the two germline ends. Per the germline V gene, CDR1 is DFQATT and CDR2 is SNEGSKA (reference sequence). CDR3 region: CSARRTMLLPSTDTQYF. The CDR3, as DNA: TGCAGTGCTCGACGGACTATGCTCTTACCTAGCACAGATACGCAGTATTTT.

The chain is built from TRBV4-1 and TRBJ1-1; D is unresolved. Germline CDR1 reads MGHRA; CDR2 reads YSYEKL. V lost 3 bases and J lost 0, with 11 bases in between. The CDR3 consists of 15 residues. As DNA, the CDR3 is TGCGCCAGCAGCCACGAGCCCCTTATGAACACTGAAGCTTTCTTT. Encoded protein: CASSHEPLMNTEAFF.

The table lists this clonotype with a few counts. J is TRBJ1-1 and V is TRBV20-1; D possibly corresponds to TRBD1 (6 bases). Trimming pared 6 bases from V and 1 base from J, leaving 15 bases between. From germline, CDR1 is DFQATT and CDR2 SNEGSKA (reference sequence). The CDR3 spans 14 residues. The CDR3 region is CSASPRGSNTEAFF. CDR3 coding DNA: TGCAGTGCCTCCCCCAGGGGTTCGAACACTGAAGCTTTCTTT.

This chain connects TRBV7-9 to TRBJ2-2; no reliable D call. CDR3 length equals 12 residues. In germline, CDR1 is SEHNR, CDR2 FQNEAQ (reference sequence). Trimming stripped 5 bases from V and 7 bases from J, with 8 bases between. The CDR3 DNA sequence: TGTGCCAGCAGCCCCCATGTCGGGGAGCTGTTTTTT. Its translation: CASSPHVGELFF.

The V call is TRBV5-1, the J call TRBJ1-1; 7 nucleotides align to TRBD1. V dropped 3 bases and J dropped 10; count of bases not matched to a gene: 6. Germline lookup yields CDR1 SGHRS and CDR2 YFSETQ. The CDR3 totals 12 residues. DNA of the CDR3: TGCGCCAGCAGCTCCTGGGACAGTACAGCTTTCTTT. It is translated as CASSSWDSTAFF.

The chain combines TRBV4-1 with TRBJ1-4, with 7 nucleotides matching TRBD1. There are 15 residues in the CDR3. V gave up 1 base and J gave up 8 bases; unmatched junction bases: 7. The V gene's germline CDR1 is MGHRA and CDR2 YSYEKL. In DNA, the CDR3 is TGCGCCAGCAGCCAAGGGGGAGGGGGCGGCGAAAAACTGTTTTTT. It yields the protein CASSQGGGGGEKLFF.

The chain is built from TRBV6-1 and TRBJ2-5; D is uncertain. The CDR3 covers 13 residues. CDR1 is MNHNS and CDR2 is SASEGT in the germline V gene. Trimming removed 0 bases at V and 0 bases at J, with 2 bases between. CDR3 amino acids: CASSEAHQETQYF. CDR3 sequence (DNA): TGTGCCAGCAGTGAAGCACACCAAGAGACCCAGTACTTC.

The CDR3 reads CSVKATRGPLHF. As DNA, the CDR3 is TGCAGCGTTAAGGCAACTAGGGGGCCCCTCCACTTT. The chain couples TRBV29-1 to TRBJ1-6; D may be TRBD1 (6 bases). This CDR3 has 12 amino acids. The germline V gene has CDR1 SQVTM and CDR2 ANQGSEA. Trimming left V 5 bases short and J 13 bases short, with 15 bases between.

The rearrangement joins TRBV20-1 to TRBJ1-5, with TRBD1 matching 7 bases. The CDR3 contains 14 residues. Germline trimming cut 6 bases from V and 6 bases from J; bases unmatched to any gene: 11. CDR1 DFQATT and CDR2 SNEGSKA come from the germline V gene (reference sequence). The CDR3 spells CSAQRQGLGQPQHF. CDR3 bases: TGCAGTGCGCAGCGACAGGGCTTGGGTCAGCCCCAGCATTTT.

The chain has TRBV5-1 and TRBJ2-5, with 12 bases identical to TRBD2. The J call may be faulty, since TRBJ2-7 better matches the DNA end. This CDR3 has 14 residues. CDR1 and CDR2 (germline): SGHRS, YFSETQ. CDR3 DNA sequence: TGCGCCAGCAGCCTGACTAGCGGGGGATCCGAGCAGTACTTC. It encodes CASSLTSGGSEQYF.

The CDR3 region is CASSIGAQWDTQYF. The CDR3 DNA reads TGTGCCAGTAGTATAGGCGCTCAATGGGATACGCAGTATTTT. The chain carries TRBV19 and TRBJ2-3; D ambiguous. This CDR3 contains 14 residues. With 1 base removed from V and 6 bases from J, the gap between germline ends came to 11 bases. Per germline, CDR1 LNHDA and CDR2 SQIVND (reference sequence). The full variable domain, rest sourced from reference TRBV19 and TRBJ2-3, is DGGITQSPKYLFRKEGQNVTLSCEQNLNHDAMYWYRQDPGQGLRLIYYSQIVNDFQKGDIAEGYSVSREKKESFPLTVTSAQKNPTAFYLCASSIGAQWDTQYFGPGTRLTVL.

The genes are TRBV20-1 and TRBJ2-5; TRBD1 might be the D (6 bases). Matching the DNA end better, TRBJ2-1 makes the J call doubtful. The CDR3 spans 15 residues. Germline CDR1 reads DFQATT; CDR2 reads SNEGSKA (reference sequence). CDR3 amino acids: CSARGERVWQDEQFF. The DNA for the CDR3 is TGCAGTGCCAGGGGTGAACGAGTTTGGCAGGATGAGCAGTTCTTC.

With regard to this clonotype: This could be a read error, since a much larger clone is one nucleotide away. V usage is TRBV2 and J usage is TRBJ2-1, with 10 bases identical to TRBD2. V dropped 7 bases and J dropped 0; count of bases not matched to a gene: 3. Germline CDR1 SNHLY, CDR2 FYNNEI. This CDR3 spans 15 amino acids. The CDR3 here is CASISSGSSYNEQFF. In DNA form, the CDR3 reads TGTGCCAGCATTTCTAGCGGGAGCTCCTACAATGAGCAGTTCTTC.

Note on this clonotype: One end of the junction does not line up with germline, which may come from a read error. V gene TRBV20-1 combines with J gene TRBJ2-5, with a possible D match to TRBD2 (6 bases). The CDR3 has 15 residues. Germline-derived CDR1 and CDR2 are DFQATT and SNEGSKA (reference sequence). CDR3 region: CSARKTSSRRETQYF. In DNA form, the CDR3 reads TGCAGCGCTAGAAAGACTAGTTCGAGAAGAGAGACCCAGTACTTC.

This clonotype was seen only a few times. The chain links TRBV20-1 to TRBJ2-5, with 8 bases lining up with TRBD2. The CDR3 covers 16 residues. Germline values: CDR1 DFQATT, CDR2 SNEGSKA (reference sequence). The junction had 13 bases not matched to a gene; V was cut back by 2 bases and J by 5 bases. CDR3 sequence: CSARIAGGFVLETQYF. The CDR3 bases are TGCAGTGCTAGAATTGCGGGGGGCTTTGTTCTGGAGACCCAGTACTTC.